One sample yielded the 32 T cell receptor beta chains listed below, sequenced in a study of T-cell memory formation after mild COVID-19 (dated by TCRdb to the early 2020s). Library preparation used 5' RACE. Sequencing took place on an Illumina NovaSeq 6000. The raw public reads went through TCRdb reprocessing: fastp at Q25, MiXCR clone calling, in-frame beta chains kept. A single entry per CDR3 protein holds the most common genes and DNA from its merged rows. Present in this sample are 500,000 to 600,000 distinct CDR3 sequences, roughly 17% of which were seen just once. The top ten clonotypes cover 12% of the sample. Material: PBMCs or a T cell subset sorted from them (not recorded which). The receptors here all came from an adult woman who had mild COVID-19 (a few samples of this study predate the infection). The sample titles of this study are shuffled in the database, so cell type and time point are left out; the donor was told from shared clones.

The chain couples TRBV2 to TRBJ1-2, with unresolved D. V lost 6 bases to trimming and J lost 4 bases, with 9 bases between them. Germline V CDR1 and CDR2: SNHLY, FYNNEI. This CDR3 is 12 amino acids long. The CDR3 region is CASSSHRYGYTF. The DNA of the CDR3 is TGTGCCAGCAGCTCCCACCGCTATGGCTACACCTTC.

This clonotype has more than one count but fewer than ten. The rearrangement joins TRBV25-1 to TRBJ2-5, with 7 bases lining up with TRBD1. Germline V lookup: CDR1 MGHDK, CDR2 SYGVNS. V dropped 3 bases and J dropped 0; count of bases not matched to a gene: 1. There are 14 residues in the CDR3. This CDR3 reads CASSEGTDQETQYF. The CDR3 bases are TGTGCCAGCAGTGAGGGGACAGACCAAGAGACCCAGTACTTC.

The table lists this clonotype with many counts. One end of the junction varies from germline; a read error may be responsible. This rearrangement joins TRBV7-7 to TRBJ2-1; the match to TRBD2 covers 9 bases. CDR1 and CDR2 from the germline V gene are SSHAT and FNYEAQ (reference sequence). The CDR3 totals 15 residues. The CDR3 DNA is TGTGCTAGCAGCTTAGAGACTAGCGGCTACAATGAGCAGTTCTTC. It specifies CASSLETSGYNEQFF. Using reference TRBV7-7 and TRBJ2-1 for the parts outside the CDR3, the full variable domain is GAGVSQSPRYKVTKRGQDVTLRCDPISSHATLYWYQQALGQGPEFLTYFNYEAQPDKSGLPSDRFSAERPEGSISTLTIQRTEQRDSAMYRCASSLETSGYNEQFFGPGTRLTVL.

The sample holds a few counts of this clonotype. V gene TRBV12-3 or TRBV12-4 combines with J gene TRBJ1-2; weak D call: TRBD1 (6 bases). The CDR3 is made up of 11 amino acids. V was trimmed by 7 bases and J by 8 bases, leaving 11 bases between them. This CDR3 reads CASTPGDGYTF. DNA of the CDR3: TGTGCCAGCACCCCAGGGGACGGCTACACCTTC.

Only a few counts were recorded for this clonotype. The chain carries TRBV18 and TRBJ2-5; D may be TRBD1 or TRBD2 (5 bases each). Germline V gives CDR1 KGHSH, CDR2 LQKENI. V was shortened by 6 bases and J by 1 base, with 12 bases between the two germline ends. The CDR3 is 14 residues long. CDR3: CASSSGGTQETQYF. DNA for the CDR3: TGTGCCAGCTCCTCCGGTGGGACCCAAGAGACCCAGTACTTC.

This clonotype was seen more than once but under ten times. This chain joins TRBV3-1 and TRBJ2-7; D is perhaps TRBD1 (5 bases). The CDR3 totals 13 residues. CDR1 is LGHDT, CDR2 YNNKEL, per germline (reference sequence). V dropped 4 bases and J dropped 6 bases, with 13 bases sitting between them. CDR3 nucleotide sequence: TGTGCCAGCAGCCCCCATGGGGCGGTCGAGCAGTACTTC. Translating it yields CASSPHGAVEQYF.

The CDR3: CASSFQGTQETQYF. The CDR3, as DNA: TGTGCCAGCAGTTTTCAGGGGACGCAAGAGACCCAGTACTTC. V is TRBV6-5 and J is TRBJ2-5; D might be TRBD1 (6 bases). This CDR3 contains 14 residues. Germline V gives CDR1 MNHEY, CDR2 SVGAGI. The germline V and J ends were trimmed by 4 bases and 2 bases, with 11 bases remaining between them.

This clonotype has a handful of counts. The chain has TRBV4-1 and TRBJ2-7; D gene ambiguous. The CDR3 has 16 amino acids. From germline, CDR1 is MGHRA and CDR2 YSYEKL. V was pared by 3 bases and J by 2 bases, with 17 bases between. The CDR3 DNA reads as TGCGCCAGCAGCCATCCGGGCACTTCCGCTACCTACGAGCAGTACTTC. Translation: CASSHPGTSATYEQYF.

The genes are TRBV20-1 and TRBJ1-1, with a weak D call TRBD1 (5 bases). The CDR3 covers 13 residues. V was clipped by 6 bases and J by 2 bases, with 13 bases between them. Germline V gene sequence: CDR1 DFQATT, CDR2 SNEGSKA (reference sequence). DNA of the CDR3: TGCAGTGCCCTTGACTGGGGCAACACTGAAGCTTTCTTT. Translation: CSALDWGNTEAFF.

In nucleotides, the CDR3 is TGTGCCAGCAGTCCCGGGGGACCCTACAATGAGCAGTTCTTC. Its translation: CASSPGGPYNEQFF. The V gene is TRBV12-3 or TRBV12-4, the J gene TRBJ2-1; D might be TRBD2 (6 bases). Trimming removed 5 bases from V and 2 bases from J, with 10 bases in between. The CDR3 sequence is 14 residues long.

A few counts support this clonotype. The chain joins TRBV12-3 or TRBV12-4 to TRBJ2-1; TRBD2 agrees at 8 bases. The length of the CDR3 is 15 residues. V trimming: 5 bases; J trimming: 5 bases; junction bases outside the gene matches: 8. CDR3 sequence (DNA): TGTGCCAGCAGTAACCCCTTCGGGGGGGACAATGAGCAGTTCTTC. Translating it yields CASSNPFGGDNEQFF.

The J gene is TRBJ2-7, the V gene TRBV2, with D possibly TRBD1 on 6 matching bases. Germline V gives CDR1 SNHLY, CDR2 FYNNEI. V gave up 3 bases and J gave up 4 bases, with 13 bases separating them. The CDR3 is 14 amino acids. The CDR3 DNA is TGTGCCAGCAGTGATAGAGGGGGTTGGTACGAGCAGTACTTC. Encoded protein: CASSDRGGWYEQYF.

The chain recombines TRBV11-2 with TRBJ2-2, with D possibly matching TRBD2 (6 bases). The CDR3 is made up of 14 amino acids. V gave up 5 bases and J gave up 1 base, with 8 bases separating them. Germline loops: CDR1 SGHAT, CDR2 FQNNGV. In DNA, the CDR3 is TGTGCCAGCAGCCGGAGGGGGAACACCGGGGAGCTGTTTTTT. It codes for CASSRRGNTGELFF.

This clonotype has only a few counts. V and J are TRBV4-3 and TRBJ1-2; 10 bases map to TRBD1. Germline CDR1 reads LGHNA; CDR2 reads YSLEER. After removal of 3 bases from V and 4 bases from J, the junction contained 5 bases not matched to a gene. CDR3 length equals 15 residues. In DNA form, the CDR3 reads TGCGCCAGCAGCCACGGGACAGGGGAGATCTATGGCTACACCTTC. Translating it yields CASSHGTGEIYGYTF.

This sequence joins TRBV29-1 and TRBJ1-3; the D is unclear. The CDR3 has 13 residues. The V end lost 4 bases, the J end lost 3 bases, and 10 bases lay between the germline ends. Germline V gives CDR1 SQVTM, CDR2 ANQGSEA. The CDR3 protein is CSVAMSVGNTIYF. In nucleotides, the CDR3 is TGCAGCGTTGCGATGTCGGTTGGAAACACCATATATTTT.

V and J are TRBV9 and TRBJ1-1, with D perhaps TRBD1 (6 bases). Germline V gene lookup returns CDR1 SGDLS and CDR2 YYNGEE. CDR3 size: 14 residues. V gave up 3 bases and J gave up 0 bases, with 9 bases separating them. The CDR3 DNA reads TGTGCCAGCAGCGCGGACAGCCTGAACACTGAAGCTTTCTTT. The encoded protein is CASSADSLNTEAFF.

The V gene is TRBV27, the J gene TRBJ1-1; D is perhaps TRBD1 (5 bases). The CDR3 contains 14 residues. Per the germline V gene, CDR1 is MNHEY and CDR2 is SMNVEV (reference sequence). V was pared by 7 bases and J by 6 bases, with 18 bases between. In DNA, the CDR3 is TGTGCCAGCACTGGCGAGGGGCAAGTCTCTGAAGCTTTCTTT. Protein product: CASTGEGQVSEAFF.

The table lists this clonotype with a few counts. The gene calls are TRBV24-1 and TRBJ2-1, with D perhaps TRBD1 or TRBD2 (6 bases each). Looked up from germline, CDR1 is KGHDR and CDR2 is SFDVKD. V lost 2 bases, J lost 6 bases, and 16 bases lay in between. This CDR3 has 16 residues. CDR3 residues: CATSDWSGEVGNEQFF. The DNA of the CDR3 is TGTGCCACCAGTGATTGGTCAGGGGAGGTGGGCAATGAGCAGTTCTTC.

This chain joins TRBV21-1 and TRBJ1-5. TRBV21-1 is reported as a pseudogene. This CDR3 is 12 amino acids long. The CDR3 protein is CASSKVIQPQHF. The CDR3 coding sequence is TGTGCCAGCAGCAAAGTTATTCAGCCCCAGCATTTT.

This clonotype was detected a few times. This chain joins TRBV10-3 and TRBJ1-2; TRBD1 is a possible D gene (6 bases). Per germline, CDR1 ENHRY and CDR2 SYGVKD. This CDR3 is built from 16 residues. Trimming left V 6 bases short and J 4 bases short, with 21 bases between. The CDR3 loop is CAIRGQGTPPSYGYTF. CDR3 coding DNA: TGTGCCATCAGGGGGCAGGGGACTCCCCCAAGCTATGGCTACACCTTC.

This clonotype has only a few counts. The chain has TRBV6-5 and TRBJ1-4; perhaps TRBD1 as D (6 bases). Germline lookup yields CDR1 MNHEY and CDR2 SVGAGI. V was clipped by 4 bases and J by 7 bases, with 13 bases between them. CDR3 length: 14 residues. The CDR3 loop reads CASSSEGGGEKLFF. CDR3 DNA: TGTGCCAGCAGTTCAGAGGGGGGGGGTGAAAAACTGTTTTTT.

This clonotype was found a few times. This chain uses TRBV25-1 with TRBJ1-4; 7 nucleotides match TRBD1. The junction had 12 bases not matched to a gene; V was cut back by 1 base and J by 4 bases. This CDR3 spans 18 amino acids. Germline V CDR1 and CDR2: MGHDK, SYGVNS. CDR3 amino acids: CASSEFTRDSFFNEKLFF. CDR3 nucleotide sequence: TGTGCCAGCAGTGAATTTACCCGGGACAGCTTTTTTAATGAAAAACTGTTTTTT.

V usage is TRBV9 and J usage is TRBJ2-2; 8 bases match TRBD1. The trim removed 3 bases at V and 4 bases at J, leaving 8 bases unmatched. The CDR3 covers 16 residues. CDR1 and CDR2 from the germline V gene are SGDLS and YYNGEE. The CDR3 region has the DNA TGTGCCAGCAGCGCGCCCGGGACAGGCGGCACCGGGGAGCTGTTTTTT. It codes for CASSAPGTGGTGELFF. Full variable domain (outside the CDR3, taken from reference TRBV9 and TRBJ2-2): DSGVTQTPKHLITATGQRVTLRCSPRSGDLSVYWYQQSLDQGLQFLIQYYNGEERAKGNILERFSAQQFPDLHSELNLSSLELGDSALYFCASSAPGTGGTGELFFGEGSRLTVL.

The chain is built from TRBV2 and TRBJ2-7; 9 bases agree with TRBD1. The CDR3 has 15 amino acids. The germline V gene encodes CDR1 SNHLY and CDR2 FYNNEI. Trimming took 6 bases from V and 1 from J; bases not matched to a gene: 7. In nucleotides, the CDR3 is TGTGCCAGCAGGTACAGGGGGCTAGGATCCTACGAGCAGTACTTC. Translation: CASRYRGLGSYEQYF.

The CDR3 spells CSARASPTSRGNEQFF. Here the CDR3 DNA reads TGCAGTGCTAGGGCTTCCCCGACTTCTAGAGGCAATGAGCAGTTCTTC. The chain couples TRBV20-1 to TRBJ2-1; D remains ambiguous. V was clipped by 3 bases and J by 6 bases, with 21 bases between them. CDR1 is DFQATT and CDR2 is SNEGSKA in the germline V gene (reference sequence). The CDR3 runs to 16 residues.

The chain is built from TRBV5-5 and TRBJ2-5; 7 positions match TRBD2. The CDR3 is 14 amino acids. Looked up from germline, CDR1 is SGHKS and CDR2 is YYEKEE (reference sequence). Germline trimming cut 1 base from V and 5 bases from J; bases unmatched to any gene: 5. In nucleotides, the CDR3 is TGTGCCAGCAGCTTGCGGGAGGTCTGGGAGACCCAGTACTTC. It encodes CASSLREVWETQYF.

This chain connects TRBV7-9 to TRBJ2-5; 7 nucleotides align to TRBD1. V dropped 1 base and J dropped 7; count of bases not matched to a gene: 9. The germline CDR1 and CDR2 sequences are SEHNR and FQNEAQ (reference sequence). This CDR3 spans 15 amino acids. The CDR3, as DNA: TGTGCCAGCAGCTTAGAAAGGGGGCAAAGAGGGACCCAGTACTTC. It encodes CASSLERGQRGTQYF.

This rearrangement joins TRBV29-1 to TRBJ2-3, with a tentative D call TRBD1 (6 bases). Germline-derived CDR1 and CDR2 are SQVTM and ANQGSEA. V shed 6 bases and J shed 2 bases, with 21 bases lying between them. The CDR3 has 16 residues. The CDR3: CSVLRGQTGLTDTQYF. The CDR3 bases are TGCAGCGTCCTGAGGGGTCAGACAGGCCTCACAGATACGCAGTATTTT.

DNA for the CDR3: TGTGCCAGCAGCCAAGATTTTGGGGCCCGCGCTTTCTTT. This gives the protein CASSQDFGARAFF. The chain recombines TRBV14 with TRBJ1-1; tentatively, D is TRBD1 (5 bases). Looked up from germline, CDR1 is SGHDN and CDR2 is FVKESK. Trimming removed 0 bases at V and 11 bases at J, with 13 bases between. This CDR3 is 13 amino acids long. The variable domain in full, with the rest retrieved from reference TRBV14 and TRBJ1-1, is EAGVTQFPSHSVIEKGQTVTLRCDPISGHDNLYWYRRVMGKEIKFLLHFVKESKQDESGMPNNRFLAERTGGTYSTLKVQPAELEDSGVYFCASSQDFGARAFFGQGTRLTVV.

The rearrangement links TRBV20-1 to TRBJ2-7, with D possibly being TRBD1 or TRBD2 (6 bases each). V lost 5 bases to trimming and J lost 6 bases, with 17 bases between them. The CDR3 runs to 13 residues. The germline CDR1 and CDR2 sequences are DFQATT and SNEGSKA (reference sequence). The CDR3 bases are TGCAGTGCTTTTAGGGGGGAGATGGGCGAGCAGTACTTC. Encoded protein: CSAFRGEMGEQYF.

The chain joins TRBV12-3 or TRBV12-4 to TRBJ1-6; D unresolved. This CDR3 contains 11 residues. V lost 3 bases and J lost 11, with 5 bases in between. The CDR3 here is CASSLGPPLHF. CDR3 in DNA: TGTGCCAGCAGTTTGGGCCCACCCCTCCACTTT.

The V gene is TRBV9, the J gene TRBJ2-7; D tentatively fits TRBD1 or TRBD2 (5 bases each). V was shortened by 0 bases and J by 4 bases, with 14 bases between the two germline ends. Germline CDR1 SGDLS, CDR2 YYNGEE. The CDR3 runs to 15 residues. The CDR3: CASSVAAGSGYEQYF. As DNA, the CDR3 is TGTGCCAGCAGCGTAGCGGCAGGGAGTGGTTACGAGCAGTACTTC.